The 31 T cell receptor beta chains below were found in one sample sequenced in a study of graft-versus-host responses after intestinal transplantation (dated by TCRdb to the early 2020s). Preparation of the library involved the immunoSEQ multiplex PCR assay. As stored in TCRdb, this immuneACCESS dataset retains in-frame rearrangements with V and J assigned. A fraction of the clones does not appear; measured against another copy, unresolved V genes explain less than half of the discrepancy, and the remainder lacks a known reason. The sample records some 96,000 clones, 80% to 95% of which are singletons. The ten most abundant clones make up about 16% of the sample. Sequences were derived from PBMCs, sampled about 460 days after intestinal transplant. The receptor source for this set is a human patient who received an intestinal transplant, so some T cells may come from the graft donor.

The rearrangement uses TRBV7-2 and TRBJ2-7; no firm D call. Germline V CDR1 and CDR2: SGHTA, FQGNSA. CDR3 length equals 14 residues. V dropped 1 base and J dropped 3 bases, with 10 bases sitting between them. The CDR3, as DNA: TGTGCCAGCAGCTTAGTGGGCACGAGCTACGAGCAGTACTTC. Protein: CASSLVGTSYEQYF.

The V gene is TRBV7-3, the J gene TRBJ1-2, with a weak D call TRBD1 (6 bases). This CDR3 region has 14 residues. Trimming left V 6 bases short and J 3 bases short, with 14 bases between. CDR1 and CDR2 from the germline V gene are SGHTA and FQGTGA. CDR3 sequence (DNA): TGTGCCAGCAGTGCTACAGGGTATGACTATGGCTACACCTTC. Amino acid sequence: CASSATGYDYGYTF.

The CDR3 sequence: CASSQYKGSYEQYF. The CDR3 DNA is TGTGCCAGCAGCCAATATAAGGGGTCCTACGAGCAGTACTTC. The chain has TRBV16 and TRBJ2-7, with a tentative D call TRBD1 (5 bases). Germline V gives CDR1 KGHSY, CDR2 FQNENV. Trimming cost V 1 base and J 1 base, with 8 bases left between them. This CDR3 region has 14 residues.

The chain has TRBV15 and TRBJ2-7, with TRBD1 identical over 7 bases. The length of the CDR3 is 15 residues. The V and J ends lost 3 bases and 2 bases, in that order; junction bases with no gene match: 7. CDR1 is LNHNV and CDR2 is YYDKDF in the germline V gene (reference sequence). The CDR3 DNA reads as TGTGCCACCAGCAGTCTCGGGACAGACACCTACGAGCAGTACTTC. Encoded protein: CATSSLGTDTYEQYF.

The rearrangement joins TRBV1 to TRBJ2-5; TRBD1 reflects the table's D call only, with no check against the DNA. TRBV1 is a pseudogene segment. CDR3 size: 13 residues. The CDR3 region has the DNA TGCACCAGCATAGATACAACAGGGAAGACCCAGTACTTC. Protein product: CTSIDTTGKTQYF.

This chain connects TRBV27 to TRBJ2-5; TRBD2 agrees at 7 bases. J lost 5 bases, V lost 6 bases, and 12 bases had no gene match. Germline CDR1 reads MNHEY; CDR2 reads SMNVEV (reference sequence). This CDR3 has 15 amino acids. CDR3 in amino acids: CASRGRTSFGETQYF. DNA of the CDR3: TGTGCCAGCAGGGGACGGACTAGTTTTGGGGAGACCCAGTACTTC.

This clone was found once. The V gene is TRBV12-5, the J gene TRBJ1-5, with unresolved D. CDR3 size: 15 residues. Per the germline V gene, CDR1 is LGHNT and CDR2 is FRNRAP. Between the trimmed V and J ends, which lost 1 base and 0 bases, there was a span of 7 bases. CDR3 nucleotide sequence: TGTGCTAGTGGTTTGGCGGGTCATAGCAATCAGCCCCAGCATTTT. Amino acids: CASGLAGHSNQPQHF.

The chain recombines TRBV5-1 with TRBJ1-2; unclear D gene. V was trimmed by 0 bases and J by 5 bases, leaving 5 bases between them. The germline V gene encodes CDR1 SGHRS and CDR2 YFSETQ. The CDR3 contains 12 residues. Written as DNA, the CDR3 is TGCGCCAGCAGCTTGGTGGGATATGGCTACACCTTC. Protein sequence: CASSLVGYGYTF.

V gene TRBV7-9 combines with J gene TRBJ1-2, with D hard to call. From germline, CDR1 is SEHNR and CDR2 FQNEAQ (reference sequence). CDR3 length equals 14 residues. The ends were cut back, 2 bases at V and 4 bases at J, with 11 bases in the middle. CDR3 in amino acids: CASSLFPEGYGYTF. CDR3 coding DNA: TGTGCCAGCAGCTTATTCCCGGAGGGCTATGGCTACACCTTC.

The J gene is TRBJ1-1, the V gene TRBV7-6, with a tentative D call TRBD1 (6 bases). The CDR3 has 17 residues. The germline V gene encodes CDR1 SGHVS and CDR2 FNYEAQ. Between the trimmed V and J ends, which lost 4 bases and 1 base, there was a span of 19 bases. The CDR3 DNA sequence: TGTGCCAGCAGCTCCTGGGGAACGACAGGCCCGAACACTGAAGCTTTCTTT. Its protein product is CASSSWGTTGPNTEAFF.

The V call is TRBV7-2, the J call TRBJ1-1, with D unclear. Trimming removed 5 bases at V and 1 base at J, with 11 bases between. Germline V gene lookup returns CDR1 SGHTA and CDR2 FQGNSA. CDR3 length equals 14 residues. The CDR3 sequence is CASSAFQANTEAFF. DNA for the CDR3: TGTGCCAGCAGCGCCTTTCAGGCGAACACTGAAGCTTTCTTT.

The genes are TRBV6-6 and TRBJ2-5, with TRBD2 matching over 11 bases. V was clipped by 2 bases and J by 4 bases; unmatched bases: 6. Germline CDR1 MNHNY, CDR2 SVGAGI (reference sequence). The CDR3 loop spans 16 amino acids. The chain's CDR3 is CASSYPSGGQGETQYF. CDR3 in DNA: TGTGCCAGCAGTTACCCTAGCGGGGGGCAGGGAGAGACCCAGTACTTC.

CDR3 DNA: TGCGCCAGCAGTGAGTCGCTCTCCTACGAGCAGTACTTC. Protein sequence: CASSESLSYEQYF. The chain joins TRBV10-2 to TRBJ2-7; D is ambiguous. The CDR3 has 13 amino acids. Trimming stripped 0 bases from V and 0 bases from J, with 3 bases between. The germline V gene encodes CDR1 WSHSY and CDR2 SAAADI.

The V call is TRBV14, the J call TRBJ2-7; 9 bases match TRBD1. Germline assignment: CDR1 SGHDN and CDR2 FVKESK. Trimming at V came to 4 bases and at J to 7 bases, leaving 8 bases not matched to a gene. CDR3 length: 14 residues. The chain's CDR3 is CASSRPGQGWEQYF. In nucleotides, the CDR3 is TGTGCCAGCAGCCGGCCGGGACAGGGATGGGAGCAGTACTTC.

This chain's CDR3 is CAIGPPRSYNEQFF. CDR3 DNA sequence: TGTGCCATCGGACCCCCGAGATCCTACAATGAGCAGTTCTTC. This sequence joins TRBV10-3 and TRBJ2-1; no firm D call. The CDR3 runs to 14 residues. Germline values: CDR1 ENHRY, CDR2 SYGVKD. Trimming stripped 8 bases from V and 1 base from J, with 12 bases between.

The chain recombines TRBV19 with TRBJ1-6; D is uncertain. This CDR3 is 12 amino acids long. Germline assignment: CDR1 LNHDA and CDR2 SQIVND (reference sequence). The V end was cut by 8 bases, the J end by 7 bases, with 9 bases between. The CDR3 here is CASQELNSPLHF. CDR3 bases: TGTGCCAGTCAGGAGTTGAATTCACCCCTCCACTTT.

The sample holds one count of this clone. The CDR3 sequence: CASSESWENTEAFF. CDR3 DNA: TGTGCCAGCAGTGAATCTTGGGAGAACACTGAAGCTTTCTTT. The rearrangement uses TRBV6-4 and TRBJ1-1; no definite D call. The CDR3 has 14 residues. The germline gives CDR1 MRHNA, CDR2 SNTAGT. Trimming removed 3 bases at V and 1 base at J, with 9 bases between.

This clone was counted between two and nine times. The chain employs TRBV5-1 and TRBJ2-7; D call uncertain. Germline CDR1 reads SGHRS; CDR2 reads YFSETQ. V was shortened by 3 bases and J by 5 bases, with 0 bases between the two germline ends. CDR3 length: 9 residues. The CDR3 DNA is TGCGCCAGCAGCTACGAGCAGTACTTC. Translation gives CASSYEQYF.

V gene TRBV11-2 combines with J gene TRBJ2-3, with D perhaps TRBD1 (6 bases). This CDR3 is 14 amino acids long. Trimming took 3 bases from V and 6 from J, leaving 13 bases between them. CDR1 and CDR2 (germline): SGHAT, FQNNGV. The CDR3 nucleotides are TGTGCCAGCAGCTTCGACAGGAACCAGGATACGCAGTATTTT. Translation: CASSFDRNQDTQYF. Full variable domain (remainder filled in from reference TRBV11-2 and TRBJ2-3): EAGVAQSPRYKIIEKRQSVAFWCNPISGHATLYWYQQILGQGPKLLIQFQNNGVVDDSQLPKDRFSAERLKGVDSTLKIQPAKLEDSAVYLCASSFDRNQDTQYFGPGTRLTVL.

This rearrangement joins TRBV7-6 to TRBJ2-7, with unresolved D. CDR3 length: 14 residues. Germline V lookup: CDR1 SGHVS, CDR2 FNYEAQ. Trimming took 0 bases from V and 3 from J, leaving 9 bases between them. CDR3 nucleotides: TGTGCCAGCAGCTTAGCCCTGGACGGCTACGAGCAGTACTTC. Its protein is CASSLALDGYEQYF.

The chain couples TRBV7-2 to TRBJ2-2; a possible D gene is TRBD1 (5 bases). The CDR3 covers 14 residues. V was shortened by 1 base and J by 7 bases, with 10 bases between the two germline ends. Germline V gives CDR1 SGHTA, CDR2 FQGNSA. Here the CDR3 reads CASSLEAGNGELFF. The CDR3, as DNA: TGTGCCAGCAGCTTAGAGGCAGGGAACGGGGAGCTGTTTTTT.

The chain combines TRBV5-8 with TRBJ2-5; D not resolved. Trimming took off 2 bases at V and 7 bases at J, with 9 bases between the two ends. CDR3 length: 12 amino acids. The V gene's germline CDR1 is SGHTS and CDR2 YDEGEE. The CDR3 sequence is CASSFPVGTQYF. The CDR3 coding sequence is TGTGCCAGCAGCTTCCCGGTAGGGACCCAGTACTTC.

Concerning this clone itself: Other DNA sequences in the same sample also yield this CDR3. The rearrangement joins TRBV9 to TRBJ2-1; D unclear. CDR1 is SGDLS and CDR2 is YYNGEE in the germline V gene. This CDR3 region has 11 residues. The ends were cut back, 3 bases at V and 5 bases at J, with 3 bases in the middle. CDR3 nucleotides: TGTGCCAGCAGCGCTGACAATGAGCAGTTCTTC. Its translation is CASSADNEQFF.

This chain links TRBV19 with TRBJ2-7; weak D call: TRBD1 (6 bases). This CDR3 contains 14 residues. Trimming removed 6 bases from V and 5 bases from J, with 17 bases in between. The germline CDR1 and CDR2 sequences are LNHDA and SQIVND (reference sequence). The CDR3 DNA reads TGTGCCAGTAGCCGAACAGGGTTGACCCACGAGCAGTACTTC. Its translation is CASSRTGLTHEQYF.

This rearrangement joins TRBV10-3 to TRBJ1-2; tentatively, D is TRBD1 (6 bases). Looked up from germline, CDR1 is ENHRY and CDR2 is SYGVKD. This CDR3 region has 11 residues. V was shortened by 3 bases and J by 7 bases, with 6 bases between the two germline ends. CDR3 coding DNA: TGTGCCATCAGTGAAGGGGGTGGCTACACCTTC. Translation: CAISEGGGYTF.

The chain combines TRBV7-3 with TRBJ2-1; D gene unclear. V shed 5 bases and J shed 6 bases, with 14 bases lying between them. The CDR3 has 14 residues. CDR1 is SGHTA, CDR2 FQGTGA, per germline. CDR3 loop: CASSLDLSSNEQFF. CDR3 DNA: TGTGCCAGCAGCCTAGATCTCTCCAGCAATGAGCAGTTCTTC. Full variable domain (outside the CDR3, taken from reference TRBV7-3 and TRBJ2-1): GAGVSQTPSNKVTEKGKYVELRCDPISGHTALYWYRQSLGQGPEFLIYFQGTGAADDSGLPNDRFFAVRPEGSVSTLKIQRTERGDSAVYLCASSLDLSSNEQFFGPGTRLTVL.

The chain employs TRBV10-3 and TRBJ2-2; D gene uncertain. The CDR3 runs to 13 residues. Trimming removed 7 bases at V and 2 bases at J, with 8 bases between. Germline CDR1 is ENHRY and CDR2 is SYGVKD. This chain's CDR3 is CAIMDGNTGELFF. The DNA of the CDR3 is TGTGCCATCATGGACGGAAACACCGGGGAGCTGTTTTTT.

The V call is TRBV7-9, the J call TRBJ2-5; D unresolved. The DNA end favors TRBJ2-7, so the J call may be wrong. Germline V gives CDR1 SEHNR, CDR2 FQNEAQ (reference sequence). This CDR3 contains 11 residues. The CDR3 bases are TGTGCCAGCAGCAGCGCCTACGAGCAGTACTTC. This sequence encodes CASSSAYEQYF.

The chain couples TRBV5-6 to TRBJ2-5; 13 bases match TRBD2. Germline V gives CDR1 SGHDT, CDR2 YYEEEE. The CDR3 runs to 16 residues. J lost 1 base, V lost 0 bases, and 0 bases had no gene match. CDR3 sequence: CASSLGLAGGQETQYF. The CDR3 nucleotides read TGTGCCAGCAGCTTGGGACTAGCGGGGGGCCAAGAGACCCAGTACTTC.

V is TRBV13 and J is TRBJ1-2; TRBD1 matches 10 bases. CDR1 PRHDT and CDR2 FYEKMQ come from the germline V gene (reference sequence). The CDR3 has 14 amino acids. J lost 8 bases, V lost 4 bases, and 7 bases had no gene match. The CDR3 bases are TGTGCCAGCAGCTCCCGGGACAGGGGATGGGGCTACACCTTC. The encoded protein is CASSSRDRGWGYTF.

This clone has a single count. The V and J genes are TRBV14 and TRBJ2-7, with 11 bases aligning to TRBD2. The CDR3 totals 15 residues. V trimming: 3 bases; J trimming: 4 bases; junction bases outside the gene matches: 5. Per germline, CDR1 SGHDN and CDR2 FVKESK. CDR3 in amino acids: CASSHIAGGMYEQYF. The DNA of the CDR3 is TGTGCCAGCAGCCATATAGCGGGGGGGATGTACGAGCAGTACTTC.